The entry that follows covers one TCR beta chain sequence. CDR1 is SGDLS, CDR2 YYNGEE, per germline. The CDR3 has 13 amino acids. Trimming pared 4 bases from V and 12 bases from J, leaving 17 bases between. The PCR ran on 60 Vbeta and 13 Jbeta primers. Using immunoSEQ multiplex PCR, the repertoire was profiled, and TCRdb retains in-frame clones only, with some absent. The sample contains over 200,000 clones, about four fifths of which appear only once. The data originate from a study of cytomegalovirus exposure and HLA in healthy donors. About the study: Earlier work reported roughly 120 million unique TCR beta sequences from some 180 million T cells.

The receptor's source is a middle-aged man in good health and CMV-seropositive. Sequencing input: PBMCs. V usage is TRBV9 and J usage is TRBJ2-1; TRBD2 might be the D (5 bases). CDR3 in amino acids: CASSPSSADRQFF. The CDR3 nucleotides are TGTGCCAGCAGCCCCTCGTCAGCGGATAGGCAGTTCTTC.